This T cell receptor beta chain derives from a study of blood T cell repertoires in COVID-19 (dated by TCRdb to 2020 to 2021). Regarding the complete study: Samples covering the acute and convalescent phases of COVID-19 were provided by collaborators in the United States, Italy and Spain. The material from the prospective study consisted of cDNA or gDNA derived from T cells, B-cell-depleted T cells, or PBMCs. The samples were drawn from the first 160 participants of the ongoing ImmuneRACE study and from under 1,500 subjects provided by 6 global collaborators. The sample metadata nearly always contained a de-identified subject ID, COVID-19 status, age in years and sex. The dataset comprised deeply sampled blood TCRbeta repertoires from subjects exposed to, actively infected with, or recovered from COVID-19. Where HLA class I and class II types were available, the types were taken from metadata supplied by the sample provider, not from assay-based typing. The repertoires were released in a freely available public database intended as a resource for research on the immune response to SARS-CoV-2.

Samples from volunteer blood donors who had recovered from COVID-19 were contributed by a second Seattle source. Whole blood was collected in K2EDTA tubes by collaborating institutions according to the institutions' own protocols. For TCRbeta analysis, collaborator samples were shipped as frozen whole blood, as isolated PBMCs, or as DNA extracted from either sample type. TCRbeta CDR3 regions were amplified from genomic DNA using the immunoSEQ Assay, a bias-controlled multiplex PCR. Under the source paper's analysis protocol: Within the assay, amplification of reference gene primers was used to estimate how many nucleated cells each sample contained. To quantify the absolute abundance of each unique TCRbeta CDR3 rearrangement, sequence reads were collapsed and filtered. For each sample, productive Simpson clonality was calculated as the square root of Simpson's diversity index across productive rearrangements. Here the immuneACCESS table is served through TCRdb, limited to in-frame sequences with V and J called. Missing clones are a known gap in these copies; in checked studies unresolved V genes cover under half, and the rest lacks a known reason. V, J and clone size are taken as reported in that table, and D and trimming were inferred from the DNA itself. For this sample there are about 250,000 clones; approximately 86% appear just once. The ten largest clones capture 1.5% to 2% of the sample.

On this clone: Its cognate antigen has yet to be identified. Base qualities were left out, and no much larger clone turns up one base away.

On the study overall, not on this receptor specifically: The amount of clinical and demographic metadata varied by source and participant and was provided uncurated.

CDR1 SGHDN and CDR2 FVKESK were looked up in the germline V gene. Trimming costs V 1 base and J 5 bases, and their ends lie 23 bases apart. The CDR3 goes from the cysteine to the phenylalanine over 18 residues. This entry keeps only the CDR3 DNA: 54 bases, framed from base 1. The chain is encoded by TRBV14 joined to TRBJ2-5; the D gene is perhaps TRBD1, from 6 matching bases. This TCR derives from a woman aged 55-70 years who had recovered from COVID-19. Source material: peripheral blood. The DNA sequence is given as TGTGCCAGCAGCCAAGTACCGGGACACCCCCCCTATAGGGAGACCCAGTACTTC. This yields the protein CASSQVPGHPPYRETQYF.